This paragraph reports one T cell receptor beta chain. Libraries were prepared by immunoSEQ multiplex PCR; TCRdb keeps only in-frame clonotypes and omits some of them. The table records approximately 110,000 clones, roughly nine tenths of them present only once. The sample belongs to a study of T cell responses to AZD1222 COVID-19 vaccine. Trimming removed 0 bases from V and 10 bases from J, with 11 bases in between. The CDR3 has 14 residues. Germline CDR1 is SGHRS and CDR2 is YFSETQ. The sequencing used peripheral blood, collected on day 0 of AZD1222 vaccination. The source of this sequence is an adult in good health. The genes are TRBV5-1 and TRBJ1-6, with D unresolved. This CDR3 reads CASSLEQIESPLHF. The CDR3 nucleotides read TGCGCCAGCAGCTTGGAACAGATTGAGTCACCCCTCCACTTT.